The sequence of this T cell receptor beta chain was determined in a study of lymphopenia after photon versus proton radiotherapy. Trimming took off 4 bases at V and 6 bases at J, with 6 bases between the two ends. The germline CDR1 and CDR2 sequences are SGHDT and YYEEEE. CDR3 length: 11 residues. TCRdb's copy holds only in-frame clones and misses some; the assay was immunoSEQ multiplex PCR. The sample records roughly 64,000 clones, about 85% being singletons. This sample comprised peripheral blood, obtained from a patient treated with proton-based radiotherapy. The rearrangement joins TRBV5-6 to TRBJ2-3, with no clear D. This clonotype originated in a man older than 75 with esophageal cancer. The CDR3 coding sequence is TGTGCCAGCAGCACGCTGGATACGCAGTATTTT. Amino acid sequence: CASSTLDTQYF.